The clone carrying this T cell receptor beta chain was recorded once. These data are taken from a study of blood T cell repertoires in COVID-19. Study as a whole: Some COVID-19 samples were acute and others convalescent; all came from the United States, Italy and Spain.

Profiled with immunoSEQ multiplex PCR; TCRdb holds only in-frame clones, not every one. The sample includes approximately 210,000 clones, around 82% seen only once; the top ten take about 12%. The V and J ends lost 11 bases and 3 bases, in that order; junction bases with no gene match: 5. This CDR3 comprises 13 residues. CDR1 MNHNY and CDR2 SVGAGI come from the germline V gene (reference sequence). This chain joins TRBV6-6 and TRBJ2-7; TRBD2 matches at 12 bases. The sequenced material came from peripheral blood. The source of this sequence is a woman between 35 and 50 years old with acute or convalescent COVID-19. CDR3 amino acids: CASRTSGDYEQYF. For the CDR3, the DNA is TGTGCCTCACGGACTAGCGGGGACTACGAGCAGTACTTC.